Sequencing of this TCR beta chain was carried out in a study of identical twins. This clonotype was counted only a few times. TCRdb reanalysed the 5' RACE reads using MiXCR and keeps one entry per CDR3 protein. The sample lists a few hundred thousand distinct CDR3 sequences, just under 9.5% occurring once. These data are also associated with another study on yellow fever vaccine responses in identical twins.

The receptor comes from a woman aged 18-35 years in good health. The source material was CD8+ T cells sorted from blood.

CDR3 amino acids: CSGQVANTGELFF. Written as DNA, the CDR3 is TGCAGTGGCCAGGTTGCGAACACCGGGGAGCTGTTTTTT. The rearrangement joins TRBV20-1 to TRBJ2-2; D call uncertain. The CDR3 has 13 amino acids. Trimming left V 7 bases short and J 0 bases short, with 9 bases between. Germline V CDR1 and CDR2: DFQATT, SNEGSKA (reference sequence).